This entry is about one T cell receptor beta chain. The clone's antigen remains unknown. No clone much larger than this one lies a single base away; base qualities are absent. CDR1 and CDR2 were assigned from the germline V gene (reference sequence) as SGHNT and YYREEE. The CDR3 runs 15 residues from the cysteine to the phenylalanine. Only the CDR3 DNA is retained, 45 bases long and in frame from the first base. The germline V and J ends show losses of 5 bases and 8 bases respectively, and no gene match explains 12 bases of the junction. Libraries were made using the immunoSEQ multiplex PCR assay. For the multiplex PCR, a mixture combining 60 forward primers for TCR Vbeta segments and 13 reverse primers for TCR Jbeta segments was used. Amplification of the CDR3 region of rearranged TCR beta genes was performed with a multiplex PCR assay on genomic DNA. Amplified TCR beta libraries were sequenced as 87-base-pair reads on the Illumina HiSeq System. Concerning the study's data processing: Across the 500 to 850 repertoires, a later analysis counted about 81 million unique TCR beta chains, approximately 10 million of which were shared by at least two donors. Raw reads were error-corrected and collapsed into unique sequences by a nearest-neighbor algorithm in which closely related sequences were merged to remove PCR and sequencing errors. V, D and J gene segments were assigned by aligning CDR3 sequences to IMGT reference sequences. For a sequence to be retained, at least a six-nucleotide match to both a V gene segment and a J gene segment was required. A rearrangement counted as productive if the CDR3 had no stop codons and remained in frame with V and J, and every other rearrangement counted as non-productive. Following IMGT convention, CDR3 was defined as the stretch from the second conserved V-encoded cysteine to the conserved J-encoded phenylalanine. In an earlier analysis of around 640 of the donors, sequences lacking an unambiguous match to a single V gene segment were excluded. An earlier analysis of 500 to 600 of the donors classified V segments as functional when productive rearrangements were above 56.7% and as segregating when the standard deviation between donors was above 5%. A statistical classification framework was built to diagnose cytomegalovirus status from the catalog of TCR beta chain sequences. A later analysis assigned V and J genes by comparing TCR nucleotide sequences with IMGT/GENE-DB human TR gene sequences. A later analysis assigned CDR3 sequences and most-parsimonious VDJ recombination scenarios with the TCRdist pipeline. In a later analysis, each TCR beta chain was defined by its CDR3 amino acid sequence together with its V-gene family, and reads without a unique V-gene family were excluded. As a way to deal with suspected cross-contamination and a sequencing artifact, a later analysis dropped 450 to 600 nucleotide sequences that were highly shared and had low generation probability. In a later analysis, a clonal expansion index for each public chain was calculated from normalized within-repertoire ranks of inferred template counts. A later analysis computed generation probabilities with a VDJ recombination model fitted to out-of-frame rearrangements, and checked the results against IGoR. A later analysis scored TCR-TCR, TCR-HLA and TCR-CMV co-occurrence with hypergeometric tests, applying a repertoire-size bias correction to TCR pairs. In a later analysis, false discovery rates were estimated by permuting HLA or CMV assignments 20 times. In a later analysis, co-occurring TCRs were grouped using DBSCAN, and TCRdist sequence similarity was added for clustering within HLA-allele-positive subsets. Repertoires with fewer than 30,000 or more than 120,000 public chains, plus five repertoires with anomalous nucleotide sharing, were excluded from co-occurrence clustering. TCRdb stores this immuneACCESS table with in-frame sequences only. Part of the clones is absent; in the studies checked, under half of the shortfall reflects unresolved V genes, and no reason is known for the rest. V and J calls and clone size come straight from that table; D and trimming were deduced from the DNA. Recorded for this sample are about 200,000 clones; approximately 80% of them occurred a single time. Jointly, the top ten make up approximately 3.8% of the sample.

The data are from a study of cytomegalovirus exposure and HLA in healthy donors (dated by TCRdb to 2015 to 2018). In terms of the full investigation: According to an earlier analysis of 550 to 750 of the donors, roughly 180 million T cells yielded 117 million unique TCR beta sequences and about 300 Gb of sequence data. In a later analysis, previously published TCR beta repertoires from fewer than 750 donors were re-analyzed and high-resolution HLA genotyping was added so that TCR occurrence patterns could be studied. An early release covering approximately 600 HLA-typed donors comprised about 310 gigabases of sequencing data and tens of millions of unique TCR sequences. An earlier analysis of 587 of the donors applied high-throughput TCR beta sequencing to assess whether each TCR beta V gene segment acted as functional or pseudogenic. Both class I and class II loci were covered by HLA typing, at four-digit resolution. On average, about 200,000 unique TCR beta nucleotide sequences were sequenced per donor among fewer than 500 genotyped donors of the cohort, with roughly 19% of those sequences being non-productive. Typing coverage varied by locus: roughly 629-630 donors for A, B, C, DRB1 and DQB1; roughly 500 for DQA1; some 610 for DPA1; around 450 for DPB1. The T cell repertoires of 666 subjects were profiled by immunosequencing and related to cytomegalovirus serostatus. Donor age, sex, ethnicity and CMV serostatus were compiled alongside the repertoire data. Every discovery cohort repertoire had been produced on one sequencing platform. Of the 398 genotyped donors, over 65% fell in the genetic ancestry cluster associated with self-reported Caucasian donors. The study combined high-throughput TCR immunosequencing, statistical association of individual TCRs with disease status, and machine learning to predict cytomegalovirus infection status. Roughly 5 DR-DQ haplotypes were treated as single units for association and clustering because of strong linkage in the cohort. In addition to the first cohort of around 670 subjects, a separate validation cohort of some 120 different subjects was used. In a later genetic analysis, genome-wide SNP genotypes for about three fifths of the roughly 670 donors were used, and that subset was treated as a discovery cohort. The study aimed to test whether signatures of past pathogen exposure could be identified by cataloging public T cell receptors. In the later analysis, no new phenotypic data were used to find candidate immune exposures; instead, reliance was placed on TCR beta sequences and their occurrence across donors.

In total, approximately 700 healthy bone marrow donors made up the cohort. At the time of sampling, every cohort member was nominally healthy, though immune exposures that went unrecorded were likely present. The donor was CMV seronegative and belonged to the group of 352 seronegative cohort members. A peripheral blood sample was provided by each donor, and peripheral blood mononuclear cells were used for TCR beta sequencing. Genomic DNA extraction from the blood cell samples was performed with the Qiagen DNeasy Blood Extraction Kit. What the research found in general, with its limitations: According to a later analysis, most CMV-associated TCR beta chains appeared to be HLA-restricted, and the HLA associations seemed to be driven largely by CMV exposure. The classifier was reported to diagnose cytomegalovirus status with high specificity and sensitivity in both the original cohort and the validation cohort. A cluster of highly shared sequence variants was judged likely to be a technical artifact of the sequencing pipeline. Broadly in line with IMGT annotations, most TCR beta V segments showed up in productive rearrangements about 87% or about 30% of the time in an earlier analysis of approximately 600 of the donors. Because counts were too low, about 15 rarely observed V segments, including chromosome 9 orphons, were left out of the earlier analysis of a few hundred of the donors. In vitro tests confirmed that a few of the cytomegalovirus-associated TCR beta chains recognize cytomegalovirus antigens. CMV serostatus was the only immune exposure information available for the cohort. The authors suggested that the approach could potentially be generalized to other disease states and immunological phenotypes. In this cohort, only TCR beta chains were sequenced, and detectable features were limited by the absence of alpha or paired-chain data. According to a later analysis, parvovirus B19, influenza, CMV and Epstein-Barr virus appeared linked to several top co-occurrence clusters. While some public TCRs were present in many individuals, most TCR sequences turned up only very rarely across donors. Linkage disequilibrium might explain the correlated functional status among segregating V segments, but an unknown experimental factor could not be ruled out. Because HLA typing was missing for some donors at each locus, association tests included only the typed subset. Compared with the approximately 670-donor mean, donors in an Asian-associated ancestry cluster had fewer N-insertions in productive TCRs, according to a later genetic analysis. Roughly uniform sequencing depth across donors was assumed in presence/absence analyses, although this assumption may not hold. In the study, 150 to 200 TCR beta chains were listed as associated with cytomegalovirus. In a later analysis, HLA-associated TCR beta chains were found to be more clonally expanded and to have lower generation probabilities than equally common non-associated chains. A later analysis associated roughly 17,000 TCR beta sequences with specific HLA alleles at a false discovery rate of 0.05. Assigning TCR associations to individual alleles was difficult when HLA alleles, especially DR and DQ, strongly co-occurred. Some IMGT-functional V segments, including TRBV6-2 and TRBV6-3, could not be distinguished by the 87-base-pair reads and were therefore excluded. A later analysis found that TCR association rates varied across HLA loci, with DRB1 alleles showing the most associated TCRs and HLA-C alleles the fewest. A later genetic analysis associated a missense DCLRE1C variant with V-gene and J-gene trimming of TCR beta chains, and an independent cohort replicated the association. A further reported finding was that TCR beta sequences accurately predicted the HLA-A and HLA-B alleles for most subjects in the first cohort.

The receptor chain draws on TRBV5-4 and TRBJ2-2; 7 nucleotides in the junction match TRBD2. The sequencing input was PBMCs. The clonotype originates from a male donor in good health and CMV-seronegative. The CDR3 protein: CASSPRSGGFGELFF. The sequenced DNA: TGTGCCAGCAGTCCACGCTCGGGAGGTTTTGGGGAGCTGTTTTTT. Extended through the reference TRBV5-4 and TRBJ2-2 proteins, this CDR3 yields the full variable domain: ETGVTQSPTHLIKTRGQQVTLRCSSQSGHNTVSWYQQALGQGPQFIFQYYREEENGRGNFPPRFSGLQFPNYSSELNVNALELDDSALYLCASSPRSGGFGELFFGEGSRLTVL.